What follows are 29 T cell receptor beta chains derived from one specimen sequenced in a study of cytomegalovirus exposure and HLA in healthy donors. The PCR employed 60 Vbeta primers together with 13 Jbeta primers. The assay was immunoSEQ multiplex PCR, and TCRdb's table has in-frame clones only and misses some. Of tens of thousands of clones in the sample, 65% to 85% were seen once. Sequencing was done on a sample of PBMCs. The receptors were gathered from a woman aged 25 to 39 in good health and CMV-seronegative.

V usage is TRBV5-6 and J usage is TRBJ1-5, with TRBD1 matching over 11 bases. This CDR3 is 16 amino acids long. Germline V gene data show CDR1 as SGHDT and CDR2 as YYEEEE. Losses at the gene ends were 2 bases for V and 3 bases for J; bases not matched to a gene: 4. The CDR3 region has the DNA TGTGCCAGCAGCTTTCTGGGACAGGGGGACAATCAGCCCCAGCATTTT. Translating it yields CASSFLGQGDNQPQHF.

This chain links TRBV4-2 with TRBJ2-1, with 9 bases identical to TRBD2. CDR3 length: 17 amino acids. The J segment lost 4 bases and the V segment lost 0 bases, leaving 7 bases of the junction unmatched. From germline, CDR1 is LGHNA and CDR2 YNFKEQ. Written as DNA, the CDR3 is TGTGCCAGCAGCCAAGATGGTGAACTAGCGGGTTACAATGAGCAGTTCTTC. It specifies CASSQDGELAGYNEQFF.

The V gene is TRBV27, the J gene TRBJ2-2; 8 positions agree with TRBD1. CDR1 is MNHEY, CDR2 SMNVEV, per germline (reference sequence). This CDR3 has 18 residues. V was pared by 1 base and J by 0 bases, with 7 bases of the junction left unmatched. The CDR3 coding sequence is TGTGCCAGCAGTTTATACGACAGGGGCGCTGCGAACACCGGGGAGCTGTTTTTT. Translating it yields CASSLYDRGAANTGELFF.

The chain links TRBV7-9 to TRBJ2-1; 8 bases map to TRBD2. CDR1 is SEHNR, CDR2 FQNEAQ, per germline (reference sequence). The CDR3 covers 14 residues. The junction had 10 bases not matched to a gene; V was cut back by 5 bases and J by 10 bases. The CDR3, as DNA: TGTGCCAGCAGCCGCAAGACTAGCGCATTCGAGCAGTTCTTC. Residues: CASSRKTSAFEQFF.

The chain uses TRBV6-6 and TRBJ1-6; D gene ambiguous. This CDR3 spans 15 amino acids. Trimming stripped 4 bases from V and 6 bases from J, with 13 bases between. Germline V gene sequence: CDR1 MNHNY, CDR2 SVGAGI (reference sequence). DNA of the CDR3: TGTGCCAGCAGTTCTGAACAGAGAATTAATTCACCCCTCCACTTT. It is translated as CASSSEQRINSPLHF.

The chain joins TRBV5-6 to TRBJ1-2; TRBD1 matches at 8 bases. The junction had 2 bases not matched to a gene; V was cut back by 1 base and J by 6 bases. In germline, CDR1 is SGHDT, CDR2 YYEEEE. This CDR3 region has 13 residues. CDR3 DNA: TGTGCCAGCAGCTTGCGCAGGGGGCATGGCTACACCTTC. It translates to CASSLRRGHGYTF. The complete variable domain, with remaining parts taken from reference TRBV5-6 and TRBJ1-2, reads DAGVTQSPTHLIKTRGQQVTLRCSPKSGHDTVSWYQQALGQGPQFIFQYYEEEERQRGNFPDRFSGHQFPNYSSELNVNALLLGDSALYLCASSLRRGHGYTFGSGTRLTVV.

On this clone: Likely a read error: the CDR3 ends without its conserved phenylalanine or tryptophan. The chain uses TRBV4-1 and TRBJ1-1, with D unclear. CDR1 is MGHRA, CDR2 YSYEKL, per germline. The CDR3 consists of 15 residues. Trimming removed 1 base at V and 0 bases at J, with 9 bases between. In nucleotides, the CDR3 is TGCGCCAGCAGCCAAGCCGGGAGCATGAACACTGAAGCTTTCTCT. Its protein product is CASSQAGSMNTEAFS.

The CDR3 DNA is TGTGCCAGCAGCTCCTCCCTCACCGGGGAGCTGTTTTTT. It specifies CASSSSLTGELFF. J is TRBJ2-2 and V is TRBV11-3; D gene uncertain. V dropped 4 bases and J dropped 4 bases, with 7 bases sitting between them. The germline V gene has CDR1 SGHNT and CDR2 YENEEA. The CDR3 is 13 amino acids.

V gene TRBV6-5 combines with J gene TRBJ2-1; 8 positions match TRBD1. Trimming removed 0 bases from V and 7 bases from J; junction bases left unmatched: 5. This CDR3 contains 15 residues. Germline V gene lookup returns CDR1 MNHEY and CDR2 SVGAGI. CDR3 region: CASSYSGQGANEQFF. CDR3 sequence (DNA): TGTGCCAGCAGTTACTCTGGGCAGGGGGCGAATGAGCAGTTCTTC.

This clone was recorded once. This chain links TRBV30 with TRBJ1-3, with 8 bases identical to TRBD1. Germline V CDR1 and CDR2: GTSNPN, SVGIG (reference sequence). V lost 7 bases and J lost 4; bases outside the gene matches: 9. This CDR3 has 14 residues. The chain's CDR3 is CASQGARAGNTIYF. In nucleotides, the CDR3 is TGTGCCTCCCAGGGGGCCAGGGCCGGAAACACCATATATTTT.

The chain recombines TRBV27 with TRBJ2-1; D perhaps matches TRBD1 (8 bases). Trimming pared 3 bases from V and 8 bases from J, leaving 14 bases between. The CDR3 sequence is 14 residues long. Per germline, CDR1 MNHEY and CDR2 SMNVEV (reference sequence). The CDR3 protein is CASSFDRGGDEQFF. DNA for the CDR3: TGTGCCAGCAGTTTCGACAGGGGAGGGGATGAGCAGTTCTTC.

The table lists this clone with a count of one. The chain employs TRBV5-6 and TRBJ1-1, with 7 bases identical to TRBD1. Germline-derived CDR1 and CDR2 are SGHDT and YYEEEE. The CDR3 loop spans 12 amino acids. Trimming cost V 5 bases and J 4 bases; bases outside gene matches: 2. DNA of the CDR3: TGTGCCAGCAGTCCAGGGGGCACTGAAGCTTTCTTT. Its translation is CASSPGGTEAFF.

This clone was seen a few times. The DNA of the CDR3 is TGTGCCATCAGTGAAAGGGACATCTCCTATGGCTACACCTTC. Protein sequence: CAISERDISYGYTF. The chain carries TRBV10-3 and TRBJ1-2, with D possibly TRBD1 on 6 matching bases. Trimming left V 3 bases short and J 4 bases short, with 12 bases between. CDR3 length: 14 residues. Germline assignment: CDR1 ENHRY and CDR2 SYGVKD.

The chain links TRBV2 to TRBJ2-1; weak D call: TRBD2 (6 bases). The V end was cut by 4 bases, the J end by 7 bases, with 20 bases between. CDR3 size: 16 residues. Germline assignment: CDR1 SNHLY and CDR2 FYNNEI. The CDR3 DNA is TGTGCCAGCAGTGGACTAGTCTCGGAGATCTCTAATGAGCAGTTCTTC. Its translation: CASSGLVSEISNEQFF.

The rearrangement links TRBV5-4 to TRBJ1-3; 7 bases align to TRBD1. Germline CDR1 is SGHNT and CDR2 is YYREEE (reference sequence). The trim removed 0 bases at V and 7 bases at J, leaving 7 bases unmatched. This CDR3 is 15 amino acids long. CDR3 sequence reads: CASSLDRGFKNTIYF. CDR3 coding DNA: TGTGCCAGCAGCTTGGACAGGGGTTTTAAGAACACCATATATTTT.

Of note for this clone: It is likely a read error, because the conserved phenylalanine at the end of the CDR3 is missing. The chain is built from TRBV7-2 and TRBJ1-6, with 7 bases identical to TRBD1. V was pared by 5 bases and J by 5 bases, with 6 bases of the junction left unmatched. In germline, CDR1 is SGHTA, CDR2 FQGNSA. This CDR3 has 15 amino acids. The CDR3 DNA sequence: TGTGCCAGCAGCCCTGGGACAGCTAATAATTCACCCCTCCACCTT. Amino acids: CASSPGTANNSPLHL.

V usage is TRBV5-6 and J usage is TRBJ2-3; 12 bases align to TRBD2. This CDR3 has 16 residues. The germline V gene encodes CDR1 SGHDT and CDR2 YYEEEE. V lost 0 bases to trimming and J lost 5 bases; unmatched junction nucleotides: 4. This chain's CDR3 is CASSLDPSGGGDTQYF. CDR3 nucleotides: TGTGCCAGCAGCTTGGACCCTAGCGGGGGGGGAGATACGCAGTATTTT.

The J gene is TRBJ2-4, the V gene TRBV10-3; D may be TRBD2 (5 bases). The ends were cut back, 0 bases at V and 5 bases at J, with 8 bases in the middle. The germline V gene has CDR1 ENHRY and CDR2 SYGVKD. The CDR3 is 14 residues long. Here the CDR3 DNA reads TGTGCCATCAGTGAGTCGTCGCGGGAAAACATTCAGTACTTC. Translation: CAISESSRENIQYF.

In its sample, this clone was seen a few times. CDR3 protein: CASSSGARGNTIYF. In nucleotides, the CDR3 is TGTGCCAGCAGCTCAGGGGCGAGAGGAAACACCATATATTTT. The gene calls are TRBV7-9 and TRBJ1-3; TRBD1 is a possible D gene (6 bases). This CDR3 is 14 amino acids long. V was clipped by 4 bases and J by 4 bases, with 11 bases between them. Germline-derived CDR1 and CDR2 are SEHNR and FQNEAQ (reference sequence).

The V gene is TRBV10-2, the J gene TRBJ1-5, with D possibly matching TRBD1 (5 bases). Germline V gene sequence: CDR1 WSHSY, CDR2 SAAADI. V lost 3 bases, J lost 6 bases, and 9 bases lay in between. This CDR3 is built from 13 residues. Here the CDR3 reads CASSDGGGQPQHF. For the CDR3, the DNA is TGCGCCAGCAGTGACGGGGGAGGTCAGCCCCAGCATTTT.

The chain combines TRBV7-8 with TRBJ2-1, with D possibly being TRBD2 (5 bases). V was pared by 1 base and J by 9 bases, with 10 bases between. Germline V gives CDR1 SGHVS, CDR2 FQNEAQ. The CDR3 is made up of 13 amino acids. For the CDR3, the DNA is TGTGCCAGCAGCTTAGGTCTCGAGGGTGAGCAGTTCTTC. It is translated as CASSLGLEGEQFF.

The chain is built from TRBV7-2 and TRBJ2-7; TRBD1 agrees at 7 bases. Germline CDR1 reads SGHTA; CDR2 reads FQGNSA. The CDR3 has 15 residues. The ends lost 1 base at V and 0 bases at J; junction bases unmatched: 3. The CDR3 DNA reads as TGTGCCAGCAGCTTAGTATGGGACAGCTCCTACGAGCAGTACTTC. As protein: CASSLVWDSSYEQYF. Full variable domain (rest looked up from reference TRBV7-2 and TRBJ2-7): GAGVSQSPSNKVTEKGKDVELRCDPISGHTALYWYRQSLGQGLEFLIYFQGNSAPDKSGLPSDRFSAERTGGSVSTLTIQRTQQEDSAVYLCASSLVWDSSYEQYFGPGTRLTVT.

J is TRBJ2-4 and V is TRBV19; tentative D call: TRBD1 (8 bases). The germline gives CDR1 LNHDA, CDR2 SQIVND (reference sequence). The V end lost 3 bases, the J end lost 6 bases, and 18 bases lay between the germline ends. The CDR3 consists of 16 residues. The CDR3 loop is CASSINVGGTGNIQYF. CDR3 in DNA: TGTGCCAGTAGTATTAACGTCGGGGGGACAGGAAACATTCAGTACTTC.

This sequence joins TRBV11-3 and TRBJ2-2; no reliable D call. The germline V gene has CDR1 SGHNT and CDR2 YENEEA. This CDR3 contains 11 residues. The V end lost 10 bases, the J end lost 6 bases, and 9 bases lay between the germline ends. The CDR3 here is CATSVAGELFF. CDR3 DNA sequence: TGTGCCACCTCGGTGGCCGGGGAGCTGTTTTTT.

This clone appeared a single time. This chain links TRBV4-3 with TRBJ1-5; D call uncertain. Between the trimmed V and J ends, which lost 1 base and 4 bases, there was a span of 11 bases. From germline, CDR1 is LGHNA and CDR2 YSLEER. The CDR3 loop spans 15 amino acids. Here the CDR3 reads CASSQGRAVNQPQHF. In nucleotides, the CDR3 is TGCGCCAGCAGCCAAGGGAGGGCAGTGAATCAGCCCCAGCATTTT.

The genes are TRBV9 and TRBJ1-1; 8 bases are shared with TRBD1. The CDR3 runs to 13 residues. V lost 4 bases to trimming and J lost 6 bases; unmatched junction nucleotides: 5. The V gene's germline CDR1 is SGDLS and CDR2 YYNGEE. Here the CDR3 reads CASSPQGASEAFF. As DNA, the CDR3 is TGTGCCAGCAGCCCCCAGGGGGCTTCTGAAGCTTTCTTT.

This chain links TRBV7-6 with TRBJ2-5; 11 bases are a match to TRBD2. V lost 4 bases to trimming and J lost 5 bases; unmatched junction nucleotides: 9. CDR1 and CDR2 (germline): SGHVS, FNYEAQ. The CDR3 totals 16 residues. The CDR3 DNA sequence: TGTGCCAGCAGCTCCCGTCTAGCGGGGGGATCGGAGACCCAGTACTTC. It translates to CASSSRLAGGSETQYF.

The J gene is TRBJ2-1, the V gene TRBV7-2, with 11 bases fitting TRBD2. This CDR3 has 15 residues. J gave up 5 bases and V 3 bases, and 3 bases lay outside the gene matches. CDR1 and CDR2 (germline): SGHTA, FQGNSA. The CDR3 loop is CASSLLAGGHNEQFF. Written as DNA, the CDR3 is TGTGCCAGCAGCTTGCTAGCGGGAGGCCACAATGAGCAGTTCTTC.

The chain carries TRBV2 and TRBJ1-1, with TRBD1 as a possible D gene (5 bases). Per the germline V gene, CDR1 is SNHLY and CDR2 is FYNNEI. The CDR3 runs 16 residues. V dropped 7 bases and J dropped 0 bases, with 18 bases sitting between them. The CDR3 reads CASTPGPGDLNTEAFF. CDR3 nucleotide sequence: TGTGCCAGCACCCCGGGACCGGGAGATTTGAACACTGAAGCTTTCTTT.